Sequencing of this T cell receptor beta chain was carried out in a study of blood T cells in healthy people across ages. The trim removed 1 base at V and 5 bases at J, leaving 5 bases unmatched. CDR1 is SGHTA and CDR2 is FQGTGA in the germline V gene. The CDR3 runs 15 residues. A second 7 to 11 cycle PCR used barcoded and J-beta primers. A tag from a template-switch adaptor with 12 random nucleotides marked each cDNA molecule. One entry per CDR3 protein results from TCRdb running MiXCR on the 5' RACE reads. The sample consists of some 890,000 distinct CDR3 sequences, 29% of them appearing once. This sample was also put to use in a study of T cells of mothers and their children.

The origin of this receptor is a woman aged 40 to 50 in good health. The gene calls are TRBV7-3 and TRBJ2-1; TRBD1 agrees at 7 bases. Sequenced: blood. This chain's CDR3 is CASSLMGTANNEQFF. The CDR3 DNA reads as TGTGCCAGCAGCTTAATGGGGACAGCCAACAATGAGCAGTTCTTC.